The clone carrying this T cell receptor beta chain was counted between two and nine times. The data derive from a study of metastatic and nonmetastatic thyroid tumors. V gave up 2 bases and J gave up 3 bases, with 4 bases separating them. Per the germline V gene, CDR1 is MNHNS and CDR2 is SASEGT. CDR3 length: 12 residues. No treatment had been given to any patient before thyroid surgery. TCRdb re-analyzed the PCR reads through MiXCR. This repertoire shows approximately 44,000 clones, 28% found once; its top ten account for 9.9%. The chain combines TRBV6-1 with TRBJ1-1; D gene ambiguous. Material for sequencing was blood. This clonotype was sampled from a male donor with papillary thyroid cancer or a benign thyroid nodule (not recorded which). Some clones in this sample may be carry-over from other donors' samples. DNA of the CDR3: TGTGCCAGCAGTGAAATAGACACTGAAGCTTTCTTT. Translating it yields CASSEIDTEAFF.